Each of the 3 T cell receptor beta chains below was sequenced from the same sample in a study of beta chain features in type 1 diabetes. Findings and limits, study-wide: A moderate, significant TCRB CDR3 shortening appeared in type 1 diabetes across four CD4+ subsets.

These receptors' targets are unknown. Every isolated RNA sample was fully reverse transcribed, so sequencing captured expressed TCRB transcripts. The protocol was immunoSEQ multiplex PCR, while the TCRdb copy is restricted to in-frame clones and leaves out a portion. The sample yields more than 200,000 clones, around 16% seen once. Sequences were obtained from naive CD4+ T cells from blood. All receptors derive from a man in his thirties or forties with type 1 diabetes.

The J gene is TRBJ2-2, the V gene TRBV28; the D is unclear. This CDR3 has 13 residues. The germline CDR1 and CDR2 sequences are MDHEN and SYDVKM. V was clipped by 8 bases and J by 6 bases, with 13 bases between them. The CDR3 bases are TGTGCCAGCCAAGTGCTAGGGTCCGGGGAGCTGTTTTTT. It encodes CASQVLGSGELFF.

The rearrangement links TRBV5-1 to TRBJ1-3; weak D call: TRBD1 (5 bases). V dropped 4 bases and J dropped 4 bases, with 12 bases sitting between them. Germline-derived CDR1 and CDR2 are SGHRS and YFSETQ. This CDR3 has 14 residues. CDR3 sequence (DNA): TGCGCCAGCAGCGGCGGGACGCAGGGAAACACCATATATTTT. Its protein is CASSGGTQGNTIYF. Based on the CDR3 plus reference TRBV5-1 and TRBJ1-3, the full variable domain is KAGVTQTPRYLIKTRGQQVTLSCSPISGHRSVSWYQQTPGQGLQFLFEYFSETQRNKGNFPGRFSGRQFSNSRSEMNVSTLELGDSALYLCASSGGTQGNTIYFGEGSWLTVV.

The V gene is TRBV9, the J gene TRBJ1-1, with D possibly TRBD1 on 6 matching bases. Trimming stripped 3 bases from V and 1 base from J, with 7 bases between. This CDR3 has 13 residues. Per germline, CDR1 SGDLS and CDR2 YYNGEE. The chain's CDR3 is CASSEGQNTEAFF. The CDR3 DNA reads as TGTGCCAGCAGCGAGGGACAGAACACTGAAGCTTTCTTT.